This is a list of T cell receptor beta chains from one sample in a study of blood T cell repertoires in COVID-19. Repertoires were generated with immunoSEQ multiplex PCR, while TCRdb's copy carries only in-frame clones and drops some. The sample contains roughly 190,000 clones, roughly 90% of which appear only once. Source material: PBMCs or T cells enriched from blood (not recorded which). The source is a woman aged 25 to 45 who had recovered from COVID-19. Each CDR3 is given without its conserved first and last residue.

J gene | V gene | CDR3 protein
TRBJ1-1 | TRBV24-1 | ATRETGSTEAF
TRBJ1-2 | TRBV27 | ASSLTSQGGYGYT
TRBJ2-7 | TRBV5-1 | ASSHASGGVNYEQY
TRBJ2-7 | TRBV11-2 | ASSIVGHSYEQY
TRBJ1-1 | TRBV21-1 | ASSKEEGQGRNTEAF
TRBJ1-6 | TRBV9 | ASSPLGQGFNSPLH
TRBJ1-1 | TRBV7-9 | ASSPQRGRTEAF
TRBJ2-7 | TRBV30 | AWSFEGSTYEQY
TRBJ1-6 | TRBV2 | ASSDATRSSYNSPLH
TRBJ2-1 | TRBV7-3 | ASSLGLVGEQF
TRBJ2-7 | TRBV7-2 | ASSLVSGGVGYEQY